Detailed here is one T cell receptor beta chain. This CDR3 has 14 amino acids. V dropped 0 bases and J dropped 8 bases, with 13 bases sitting between them. The germline V gene encodes CDR1 KGHSH and CDR2 LQKENI. This sample is part of a study of blood T cells in healthy people across ages. Next came a second PCR, run for roughly 6 to 11 cycles, which used a sample-barcoded 5' primer along with a J-beta primer mix. TCRdb independently ran MiXCR on the 5' RACE reads; one entry per CDR3 protein. The sample contains hundreds of thousands of distinct CDR3 sequences, approximately 50% of which appear only once.

The rearrangement uses TRBV18 and TRBJ1-2; D unclear. Sequenced material: blood. The source is a woman aged 55-69 years in good health. The CDR3 sequence: CASSPPIAQLGYTF. The DNA for the CDR3 is TGTGCCAGCTCACCACCTATTGCGCAGCTAGGCTACACCTTC.